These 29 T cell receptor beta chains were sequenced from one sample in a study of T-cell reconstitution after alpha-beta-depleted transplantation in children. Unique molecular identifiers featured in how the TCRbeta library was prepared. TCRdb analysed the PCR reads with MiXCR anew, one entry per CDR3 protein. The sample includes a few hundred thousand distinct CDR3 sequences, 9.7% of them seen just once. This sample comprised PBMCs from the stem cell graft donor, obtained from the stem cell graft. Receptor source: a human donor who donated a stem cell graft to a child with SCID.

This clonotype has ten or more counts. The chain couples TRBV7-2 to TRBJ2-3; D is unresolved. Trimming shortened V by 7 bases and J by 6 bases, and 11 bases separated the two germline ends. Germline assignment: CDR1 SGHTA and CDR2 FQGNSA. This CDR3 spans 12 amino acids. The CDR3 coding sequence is TGTGCCAGCACCCCGTCCAGGGATACGCAGTATTTT. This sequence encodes CASTPSRDTQYF.

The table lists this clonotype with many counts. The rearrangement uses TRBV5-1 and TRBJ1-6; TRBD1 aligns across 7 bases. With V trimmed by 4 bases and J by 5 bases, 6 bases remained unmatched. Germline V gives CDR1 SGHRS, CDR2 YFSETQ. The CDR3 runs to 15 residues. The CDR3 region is CASSRRDSHNSPLHF. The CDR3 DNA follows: TGCGCCAGCAGCCGGCGGGACAGCCATAATTCACCCCTCCACTTT. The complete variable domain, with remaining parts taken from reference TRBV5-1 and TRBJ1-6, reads KAGVTQTPRYLIKTRGQQVTLSCSPISGHRSVSWYQQTPGQGLQFLFEYFSETQRNKGNFPGRFSGRQFSNSRSEMNVSTLELGDSALYLCASSRRDSHNSPLHFGNGTRLTVT.

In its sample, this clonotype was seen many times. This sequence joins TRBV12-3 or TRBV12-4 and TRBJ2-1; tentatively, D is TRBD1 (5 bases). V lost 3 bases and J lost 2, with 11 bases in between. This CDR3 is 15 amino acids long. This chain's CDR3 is CASSFQGVPYNEQFF. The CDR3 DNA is TGTGCCAGCAGTTTTCAAGGGGTCCCCTACAATGAGCAGTTCTTC.

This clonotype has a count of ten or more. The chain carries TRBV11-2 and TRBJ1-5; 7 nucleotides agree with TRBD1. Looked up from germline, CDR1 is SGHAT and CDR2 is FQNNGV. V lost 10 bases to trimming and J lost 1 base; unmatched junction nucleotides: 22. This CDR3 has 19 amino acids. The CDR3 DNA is TGTGCCACTCCGGGTGTAACTCCAAGCACAGGGGTGAGCAATCAGCCCCAGCATTTT. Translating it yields CATPGVTPSTGVSNQPQHF.

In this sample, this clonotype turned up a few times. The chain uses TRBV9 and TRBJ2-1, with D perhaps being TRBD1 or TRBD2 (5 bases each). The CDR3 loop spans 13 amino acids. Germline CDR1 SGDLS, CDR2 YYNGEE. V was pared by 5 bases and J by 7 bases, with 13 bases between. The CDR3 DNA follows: TGTGCCAGCAGTCTTTGGGGGTTTAATGAGCAGTTCTTC. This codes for CASSLWGFNEQFF.

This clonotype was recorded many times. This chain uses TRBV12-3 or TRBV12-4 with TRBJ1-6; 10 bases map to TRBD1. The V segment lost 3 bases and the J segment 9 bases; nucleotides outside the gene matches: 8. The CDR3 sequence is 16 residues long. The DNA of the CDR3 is TGTGCCAGCAGTTTCGGGACAGGGGATTCTGCTTCACCCCTCCACTTT. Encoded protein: CASSFGTGDSASPLHF.

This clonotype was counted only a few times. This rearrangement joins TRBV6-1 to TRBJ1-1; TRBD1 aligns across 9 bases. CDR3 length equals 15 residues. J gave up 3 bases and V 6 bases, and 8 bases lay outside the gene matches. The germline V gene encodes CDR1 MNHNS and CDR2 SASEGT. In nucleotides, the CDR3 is TGTGCCAGCAGCAAAGACAGGGGGGCGGACACTGAAGCTTTCTTT. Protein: CASSKDRGADTEAFF.

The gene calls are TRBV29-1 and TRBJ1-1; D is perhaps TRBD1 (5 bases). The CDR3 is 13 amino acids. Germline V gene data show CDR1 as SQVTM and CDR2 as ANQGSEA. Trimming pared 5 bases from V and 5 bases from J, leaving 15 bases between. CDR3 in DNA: TGCAGCGTTTTTGGAGGGGCGAGGACTGAAGCTTTCTTT. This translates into CSVFGGARTEAFF.

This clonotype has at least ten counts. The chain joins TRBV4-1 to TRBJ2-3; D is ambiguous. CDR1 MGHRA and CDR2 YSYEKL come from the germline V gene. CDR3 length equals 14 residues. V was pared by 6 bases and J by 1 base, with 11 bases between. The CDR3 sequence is CASSIGTGTDTQYF. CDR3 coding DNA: TGCGCCAGCAGTATCGGAACCGGCACAGATACGCAGTATTTT.

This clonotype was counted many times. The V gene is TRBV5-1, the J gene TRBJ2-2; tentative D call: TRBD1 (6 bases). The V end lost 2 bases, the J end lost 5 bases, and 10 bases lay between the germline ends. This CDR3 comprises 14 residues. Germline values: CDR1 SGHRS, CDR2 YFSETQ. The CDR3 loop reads CASSLRDTTGELFF. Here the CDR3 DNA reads TGCGCCAGCAGCTTACGGGACACTACCGGGGAGCTGTTTTTT.

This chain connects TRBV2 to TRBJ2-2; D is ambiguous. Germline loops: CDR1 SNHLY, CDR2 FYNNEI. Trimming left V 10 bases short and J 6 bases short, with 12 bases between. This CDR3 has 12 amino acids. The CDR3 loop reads CATPTEPGELFF. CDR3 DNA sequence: TGTGCCACCCCGACGGAGCCCGGGGAGCTGTTTTTT. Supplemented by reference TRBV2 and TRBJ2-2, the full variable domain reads EPEVTQTPSHQVTQMGQEVILRCVPISNHLYFYWYRQILGQKVEFLVSFYNNEISEKSEIFDDQFSVERPDGSNFTLKIRSTKLEDSAMYFCATPTEPGELFFGEGSRLTVL.

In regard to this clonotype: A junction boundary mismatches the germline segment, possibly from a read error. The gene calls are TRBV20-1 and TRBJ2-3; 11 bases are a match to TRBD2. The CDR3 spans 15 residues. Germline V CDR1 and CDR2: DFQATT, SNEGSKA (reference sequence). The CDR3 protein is CSVIAGGPNMDMQYF. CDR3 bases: TGCAGTGTCATAGCGGGGGGGCCGAATATGGATATGCAGTATTTT.

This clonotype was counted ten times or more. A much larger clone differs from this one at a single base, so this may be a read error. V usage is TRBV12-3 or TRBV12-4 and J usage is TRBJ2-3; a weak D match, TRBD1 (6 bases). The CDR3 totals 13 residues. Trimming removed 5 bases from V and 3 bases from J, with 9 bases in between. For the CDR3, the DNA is TGTGCCAGCAGTGTCACAGGGACAGATACGCAGTATTTT. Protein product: CASSVTGTDTQYF.

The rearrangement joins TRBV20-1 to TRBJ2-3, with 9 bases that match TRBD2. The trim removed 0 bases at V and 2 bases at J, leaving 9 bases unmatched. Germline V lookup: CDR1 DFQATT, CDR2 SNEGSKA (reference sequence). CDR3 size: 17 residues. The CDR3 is CSARDPSGGPITDTQYF. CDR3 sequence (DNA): TGCAGTGCTAGAGATCCGAGCGGGGGGCCGATCACAGATACGCAGTATTTT.

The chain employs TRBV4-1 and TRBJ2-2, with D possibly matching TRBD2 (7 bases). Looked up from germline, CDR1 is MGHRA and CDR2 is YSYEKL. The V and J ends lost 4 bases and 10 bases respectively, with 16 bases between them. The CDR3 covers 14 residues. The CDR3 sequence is CASSRLGGGKELFF. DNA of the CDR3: TGCGCCAGCAGCCGCCTGGGAGGGGGGAAGGAGCTGTTTTTT.

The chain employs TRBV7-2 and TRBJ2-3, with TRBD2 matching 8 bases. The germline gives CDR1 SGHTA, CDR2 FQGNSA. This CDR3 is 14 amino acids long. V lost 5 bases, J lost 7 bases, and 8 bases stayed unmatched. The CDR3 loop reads CASSPRAGGNTQYF. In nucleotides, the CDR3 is TGTGCCAGCAGCCCGAGGGCGGGGGGAAATACGCAGTATTTT.

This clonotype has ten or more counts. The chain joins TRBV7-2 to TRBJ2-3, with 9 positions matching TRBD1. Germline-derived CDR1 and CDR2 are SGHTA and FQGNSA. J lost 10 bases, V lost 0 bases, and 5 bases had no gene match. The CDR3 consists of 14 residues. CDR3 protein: CASSLAGWTGAQYF. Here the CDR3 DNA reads TGTGCCAGCAGCTTAGCTGGCTGGACAGGGGCGCAGTATTTT.

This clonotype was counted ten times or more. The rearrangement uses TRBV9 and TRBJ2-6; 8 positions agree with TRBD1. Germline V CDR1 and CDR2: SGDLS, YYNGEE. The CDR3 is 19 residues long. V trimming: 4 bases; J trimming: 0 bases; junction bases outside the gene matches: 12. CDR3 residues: CASSPLDRVVFSGANVLTF. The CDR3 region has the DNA TGTGCCAGCAGCCCCCTGGACAGGGTGGTTTTCTCTGGGGCCAACGTCCTGACTTTC.

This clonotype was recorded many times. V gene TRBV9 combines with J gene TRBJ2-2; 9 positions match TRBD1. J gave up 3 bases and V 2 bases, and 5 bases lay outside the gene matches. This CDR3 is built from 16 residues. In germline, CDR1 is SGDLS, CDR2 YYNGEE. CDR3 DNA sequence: TGTGCCAGCAGCGTTACCGGGACAGGGTACACCGGGGAGCTGTTTTTT. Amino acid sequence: CASSVTGTGYTGELFF. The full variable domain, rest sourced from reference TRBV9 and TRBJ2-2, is DSGVTQTPKHLITATGQRVTLRCSPRSGDLSVYWYQQSLDQGLQFLIQYYNGEERAKGNILERFSAQQFPDLHSELNLSSLELGDSALYFCASSVTGTGYTGELFFGEGSRLTVL.

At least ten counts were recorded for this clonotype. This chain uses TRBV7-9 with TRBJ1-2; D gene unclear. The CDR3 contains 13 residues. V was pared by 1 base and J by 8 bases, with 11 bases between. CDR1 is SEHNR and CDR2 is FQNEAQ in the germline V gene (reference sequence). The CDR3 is CASSLEAMGGYTF. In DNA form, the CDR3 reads TGTGCCAGCAGCTTAGAGGCAATGGGGGGCTACACCTTC.

In DNA form, the CDR3 reads TGCGCCAGCAGCCAAGATCTAGGGGACAGGGTCAACGAGCAGTACTTC. This encodes CASSQDLGDRVNEQYF. J is TRBJ2-7 and V is TRBV4-3, with TRBD1 matching 9 bases. There are 16 residues in the CDR3. The V and J ends lost 0 bases and 5 bases, in that order; junction bases with no gene match: 8. Germline assignment: CDR1 LGHNA and CDR2 YSLEER.

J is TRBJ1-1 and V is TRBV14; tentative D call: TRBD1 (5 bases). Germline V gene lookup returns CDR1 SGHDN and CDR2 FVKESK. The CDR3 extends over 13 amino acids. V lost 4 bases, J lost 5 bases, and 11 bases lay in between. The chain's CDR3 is CASSRFGGTEAFF. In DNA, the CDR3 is TGTGCCAGCAGCCGATTCGGGGGGACTGAAGCTTTCTTT.

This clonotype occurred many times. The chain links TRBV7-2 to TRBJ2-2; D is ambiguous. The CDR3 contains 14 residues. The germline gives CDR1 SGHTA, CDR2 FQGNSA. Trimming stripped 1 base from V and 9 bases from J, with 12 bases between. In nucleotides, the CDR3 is TGTGCCAGCAGCTTAGAATTGTTTCCGCGGGAGCTGTTTTTT. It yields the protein CASSLELFPRELFF.

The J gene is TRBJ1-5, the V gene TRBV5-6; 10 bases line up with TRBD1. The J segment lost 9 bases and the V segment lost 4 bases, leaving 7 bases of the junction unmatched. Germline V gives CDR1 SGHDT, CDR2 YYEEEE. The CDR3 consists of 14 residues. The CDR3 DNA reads TGTGCCAGCAGCGATGACAGGGGGCTTTCGCCCCAGCATTTT. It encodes CASSDDRGLSPQHF.

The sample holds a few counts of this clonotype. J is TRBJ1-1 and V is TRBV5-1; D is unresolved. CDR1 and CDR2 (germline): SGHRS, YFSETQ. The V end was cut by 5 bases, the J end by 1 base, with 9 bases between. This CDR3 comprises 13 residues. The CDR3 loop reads CASRVDTNTEAFF. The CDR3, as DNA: TGCGCCAGCAGGGTTGACACGAACACTGAAGCTTTCTTT.

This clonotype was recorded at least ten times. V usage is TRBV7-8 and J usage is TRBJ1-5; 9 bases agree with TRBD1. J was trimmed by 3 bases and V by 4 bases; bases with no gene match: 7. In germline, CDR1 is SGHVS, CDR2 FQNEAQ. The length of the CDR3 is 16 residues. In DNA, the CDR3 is TGTGCCAGCAGCTCCTTCGGACAGGGGCTCAATCAGCCCCAGCATTTT. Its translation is CASSSFGQGLNQPQHF.

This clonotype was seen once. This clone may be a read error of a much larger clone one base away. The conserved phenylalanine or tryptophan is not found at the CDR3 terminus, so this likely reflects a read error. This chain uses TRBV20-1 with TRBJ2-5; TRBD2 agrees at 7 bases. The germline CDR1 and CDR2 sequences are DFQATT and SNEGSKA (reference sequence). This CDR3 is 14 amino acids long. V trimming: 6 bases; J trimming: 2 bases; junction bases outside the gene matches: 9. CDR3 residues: CSAVRPRGQETQYS. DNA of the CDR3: TGCAGTGCCGTTAGGCCGCGGGGGCAAGAGACCCAGTACTCC.

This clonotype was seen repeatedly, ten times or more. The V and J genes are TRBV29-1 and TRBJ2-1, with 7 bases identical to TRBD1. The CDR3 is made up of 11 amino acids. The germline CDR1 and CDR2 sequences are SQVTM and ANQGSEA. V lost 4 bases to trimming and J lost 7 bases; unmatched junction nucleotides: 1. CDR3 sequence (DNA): TGCAGCGTTGGCAGGGGGAATGAGCAGTTCTTC. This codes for CSVGRGNEQFF.

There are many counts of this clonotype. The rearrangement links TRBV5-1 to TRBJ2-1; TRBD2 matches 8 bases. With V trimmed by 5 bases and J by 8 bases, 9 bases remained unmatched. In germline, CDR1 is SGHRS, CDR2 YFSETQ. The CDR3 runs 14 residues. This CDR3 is CASRQGLVFDEQFF. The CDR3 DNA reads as TGCGCCAGCAGGCAGGGACTAGTTTTCGATGAGCAGTTCTTC. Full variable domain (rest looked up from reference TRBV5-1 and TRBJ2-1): KAGVTQTPRYLIKTRGQQVTLSCSPISGHRSVSWYQQTPGQGLQFLFEYFSETQRNKGNFPGRFSGRQFSNSRSEMNVSTLELGDSALYLCASRQGLVFDEQFFGPGTRLTVL.